This T cell receptor (beta chain) comes out of a study of identical twins. The study, taken as a whole, reports: Weaker excess twin sharing was observed in beta out-of-frame sequences. Fewer insertions were carried by abundant cord blood beta clonotypes, but none was seen in memory repertoires. Models predicted too little out-of-frame TCR alpha sharing in monozygotic twins.

TCRdb passed the 5' RACE reads through MiXCR, listing each CDR3 protein once. The sample lists about 890,000 distinct CDR3 sequences; roughly an eighth were seen once. As concerns this clonotype: Its specificity is unknown.

The CDR3 spans 14 residues. CDR1 is SGHTA, CDR2 FQGTGA, per germline. V was pared by 3 bases and J by 6 bases, with 11 bases between. Another study also made use of these data, one on yellow fever vaccine responses in identical twins.

Sequenced material: PBMCs. The sequence was collected from a woman between 18 and 30 years old in good health. The V gene is TRBV7-3, the J gene TRBJ2-2; the D gene is possibly TRBD1 (5 bases). The CDR3 DNA reads TGTGCCAGCAGCTTCCAGGGCAAATCCGGGGAGCTGTTTTTT. Its translation is CASSFQGKSGELFF.